A single sample is the source of the 25 T cell receptor beta chains below, sequenced in a study of control samples from healthy donors and cancer patients. Method: immunoSEQ multiplex PCR; TCRdb's copy keeps in-frame clones and lacks some. The top ten clones hold about 3.4% of a sample with around 130,000 clones, roughly 84% of them seen once. The specimen sequenced was blood. These receptors all come from a man aged 45-65 years in good health.

This clone was found a few times. The genes are TRBV23-1 and TRBJ1-2, with D possibly matching TRBD1 (5 bases). TRBV23-1 is assigned to the ORF class and has an uncertain function. Trimming cost V 7 bases and J 7 bases, with 25 bases left between them. This CDR3 has 16 amino acids. The chain's CDR3 is CASILILRQKSPGYTF. The CDR3 region has the DNA TGCGCCAGCATCCTGATTTTGAGACAGAAGTCTCCTGGCTACACCTTC.

The chain links TRBV14 to TRBJ1-5; weak D call: TRBD1 (5 bases). Trimming stripped 2 bases from V and 6 bases from J, with 8 bases between. Per the germline V gene, CDR1 is SGHDN and CDR2 is FVKESK. This CDR3 is 13 amino acids long. The CDR3 protein is CASSQRGGQPQHF. The CDR3 DNA sequence: TGTGCCAGCAGCCAAAGGGGCGGTCAGCCCCAGCATTTT.

V and J are TRBV19 and TRBJ1-1; D is possibly TRBD1 (6 bases). There are 15 residues in the CDR3. The V gene's germline CDR1 is LNHDA and CDR2 SQIVND (reference sequence). The germline V and J ends were trimmed by 1 base and 3 bases, with 12 bases remaining between them. The CDR3, as DNA: TGTGCCAGTAGTATAGTTTGGGGGCTTGACACTGAAGCTTTCTTT. It codes for CASSIVWGLDTEAFF.

The V gene is TRBV23-1, the J gene TRBJ1-5; 10 bases are shared with TRBD1. TRBV23-1 is identified as an open reading frame with a role that is uncertain. With 7 bases clipped from V and 4 bases from J, the junction kept 7 bases outside the gene matches. The length of the CDR3 is 15 residues. The CDR3 DNA is TGCGCCAGCACCTGGACAGGGGGTATTAATCAGCCCCAGCATTTT. Its translation: CASTWTGGINQPQHF.

The V call is TRBV7-9, the J call TRBJ2-1; no clear D. Trimming stripped 5 bases from V and 5 bases from J, with 10 bases between. The CDR3 spans 13 residues. Germline V lookup: CDR1 SEHNR, CDR2 FQNEAQ (reference sequence). The CDR3, as DNA: TGTGCCAGCAGCCCACCGACGGACAATGAGCAGTTCTTC. Translation: CASSPPTDNEQFF.

This chain connects TRBV11-3 to TRBJ2-1, with a weak D call TRBD2 (6 bases). Germline V gives CDR1 SGHNT, CDR2 YENEEA. The CDR3 has 15 amino acids. Trimming stripped 2 bases from V and 0 bases from J, with 8 bases between. CDR3 loop: CASSLSGGSYNEQFF. The CDR3 DNA reads TGTGCCAGCAGCTTATCCGGGGGCTCCTACAATGAGCAGTTCTTC. Using reference TRBV11-3 and TRBJ2-1 for the parts outside the CDR3, the full variable domain is EAGVVQSPRYKIIEKKQPVAFWCNPISGHNTLYWYLQNLGQGPELLIRYENEEAVDDSQLPKDRFSAERLKGVDSTLKIQPAELGDSAVYLCASSLSGGSYNEQFFGPGTRLTVL.

This sequence joins TRBV11-3 and TRBJ1-6; D is unclear. This CDR3 region has 14 residues. Per germline, CDR1 SGHNT and CDR2 YENEEA. V was pared by 5 bases and J by 6 bases, with 11 bases between. The DNA for the CDR3 is TGTGCCAGCAGCCCCAACGGGCTTAATTCACCCCTCCACTTT. It is translated as CASSPNGLNSPLHF.

The chain uses TRBV30 and TRBJ2-5; perhaps TRBD2 as D (5 bases). The V gene's germline CDR1 is GTSNPN and CDR2 SVGIG (reference sequence). Deletions cut 0 bases from V and 3 bases from J, with 5 bases between. CDR3 length: 12 residues. CDR3 nucleotides: TGTGCCTGGAGTGTGCGGGAAGAGACCCAGTACTTC. Amino acid sequence: CAWSVREETQYF.

In this sample, this clone turned up once. Other DNA variants within this sample encode the same CDR3. V and J are TRBV15 and TRBJ2-5, with D hard to call. Per the germline V gene, CDR1 is LNHNV and CDR2 is YYDKDF (reference sequence). This CDR3 comprises 12 residues. The germline V and J ends were trimmed by 1 base and 4 bases, with 4 bases remaining between them. CDR3 bases: TGTGCCACCAGCAGAGGGAGAGAGACCCAGTACTTC. Amino acid sequence: CATSRGRETQYF. Combining the CDR3 with reference TRBV15 and TRBJ2-5 gives the whole variable domain DAMVIQNPRYQVTQFGKPVTLSCSQTLNHNVMYWYQQKSSQAPKLLFHYYDKDFNNEADTPDNFQSRRPNTSFCFLDIRSPGLGDTAMYLCATSRGRETQYFGPGTRLLVL.

The chain carries TRBV6-5 and TRBJ2-2; no reliable D call. This CDR3 region has 14 residues. Germline lookup yields CDR1 MNHEY and CDR2 SVGAGI. V dropped 8 bases and J dropped 7 bases, with 17 bases sitting between them. CDR3 in amino acids: CASQSHIAYGELFF. DNA of the CDR3: TGTGCCAGCCAGTCTCATATTGCGTACGGGGAGCTGTTTTTT.

The chain has TRBV2 and TRBJ2-1; 9 bases are shared with TRBD1. The CDR3 extends over 19 amino acids. The J segment lost 0 bases and the V segment lost 6 bases, leaving 15 bases of the junction unmatched. Germline values: CDR1 SNHLY, CDR2 FYNNEI. Here the CDR3 DNA reads TGTGCCAGCAGGGGAATTCCGGGACAGGGCGCCTTCTCCTACAATGAGCAGTTCTTC. Translation: CASRGIPGQGAFSYNEQFF.

The chain has TRBV6-5 and TRBJ2-3, with D perhaps matching TRBD1 (6 bases). The germline CDR1 and CDR2 sequences are MNHEY and SVGAGI. V shed 5 bases and J shed 1 base, with 13 bases lying between them. This CDR3 contains 15 residues. The CDR3: CASSHRGSGTDTQYF. The CDR3 region has the DNA TGTGCCAGCAGTCATAGGGGGTCGGGCACAGATACGCAGTATTTT.

This clone was detected only a few times. This rearrangement joins TRBV11-2 to TRBJ2-2; no clear D. Trimming removed 3 bases at V and 6 bases at J, with 8 bases between. The CDR3 is 13 residues long. Germline V gene data show CDR1 as SGHAT and CDR2 as FQNNGV. DNA of the CDR3: TGTGCCAGCAGCTTCGAGAATGCCGGGGAGCTGTTTTTT. Amino acid sequence: CASSFENAGELFF.

The chain's CDR3 is CASSPVSVQFEAFF. As DNA, the CDR3 is TGTGCCAGCTCACCGGTCTCTGTACAGTTCGAAGCTTTCTTT. The chain joins TRBV18 to TRBJ1-1, with D uncertain. From germline, CDR1 is KGHSH and CDR2 LQKENI. The CDR3 contains 14 residues. V lost 3 bases to trimming and J lost 8 bases, with 16 bases between them.

The chain couples TRBV27 to TRBJ2-2, with D possibly being TRBD1 or TRBD2 (6 bases each). Looked up from germline, CDR1 is MNHEY and CDR2 is SMNVEV (reference sequence). With 5 bases removed from V and 3 bases from J, the gap between germline ends came to 13 bases. CDR3 length equals 15 residues. The CDR3 DNA follows: TGTGCCAGCAGTGATTCGGGGGCGTACACCGGGGAGCTGTTTTTT. Translating gives CASSDSGAYTGELFF.

V is TRBV3-1 (or the pseudogene TRBV3-2) and J is TRBJ2-5; D is possibly TRBD1 (6 bases). CDR3 size: 13 residues. Germline V lookup: CDR1 LGHDT, CDR2 YNNKEL (reference sequence). V dropped 6 bases and J dropped 2 bases, with 10 bases sitting between them. CDR3 in amino acids: CASSYREQETQYF. CDR3 coding DNA: TGTGCCAGCAGTTACAGGGAACAAGAGACCCAGTACTTC.

This clone was seen a handful of times. This chain links TRBV10-3 with TRBJ2-7, with 8 bases fitting TRBD1. The germline V gene encodes CDR1 ENHRY and CDR2 SYGVKD. The CDR3 length is 11 residues. Germline trimming cut 6 bases from V and 5 bases from J; bases unmatched to any gene: 0. For the CDR3, the DNA is TGTGCCATCAGACAGGGGGACGAGCAGTACTTC. Translating it yields CAIRQGDEQYF.

The chain is built from TRBV20-1 and TRBJ2-3, with TRBD2 identical over 9 bases. CDR3 length: 19 residues. With 3 bases clipped from V and 0 bases from J, the junction kept 16 bases outside the gene matches. Germline V gives CDR1 DFQATT, CDR2 SNEGSKA (reference sequence). The CDR3 loop reads CSASNEGAMAGGSTDTQYF. CDR3 DNA: TGCAGTGCTAGTAACGAGGGTGCCATGGCGGGGGGGAGCACAGATACGCAGTATTTT.

The rearrangement uses TRBV10-3 and TRBJ2-5; TRBD2 agrees at 7 bases. The CDR3 loop spans 15 amino acids. V lost 3 bases and J lost 2; bases outside the gene matches: 6. Per germline, CDR1 ENHRY and CDR2 SYGVKD. CDR3: CAISDLGGKQETQYF. CDR3 sequence (DNA): TGTGCCATCAGTGACCTCGGGGGGAAACAAGAGACCCAGTACTTC.

The chain uses TRBV18 and TRBJ2-3, with D possibly matching TRBD1 (6 bases). CDR1 is KGHSH, CDR2 LQKENI, per germline. CDR3 length: 15 residues. Trimming took off 5 bases at V and 2 bases at J, with 14 bases between the two ends. CDR3: CASSLYREFTDTQYF. CDR3 nucleotides: TGTGCCAGCTCATTATACAGGGAATTCACAGATACGCAGTATTTT.

This clone appeared a few times. The V and J genes are TRBV4-2 and TRBJ1-2; tentatively, D is TRBD1 (6 bases). V lost 8 bases, J lost 8 bases, and 15 bases lay in between. This CDR3 is built from 12 residues. Per germline, CDR1 LGHNA and CDR2 YNFKEQ. As DNA, the CDR3 is TGTGCCAGCGGACTTACAGGGATAGGCTACACCTTC. Protein: CASGLTGIGYTF.

The V and J genes are TRBV2 and TRBJ2-5, with D perhaps TRBD1 (5 bases). Germline V lookup: CDR1 SNHLY, CDR2 FYNNEI. The CDR3 runs 13 residues. Trimming removed 2 bases at V and 2 bases at J, with 6 bases between. The CDR3 DNA is TGTGCCAGCAGTGAACAGGGACAAGAGACCCAGTACTTC. As protein: CASSEQGQETQYF.

The chain uses TRBV12-3 or TRBV12-4 and TRBJ1-1, with 8 bases matching TRBD1. CDR3 length equals 13 residues. V lost 5 bases and J lost 4; bases outside the gene matches: 3. CDR3 DNA: TGTGCCAGCAGTCTGCAGGGGGCCACTGAAGCTTTCTTT. Its protein product is CASSLQGATEAFF.

To note about this clone: Additional DNA sequences in this sample encode the identical CDR3. The rearrangement uses TRBV2 and TRBJ1-4, with 8 bases fitting TRBD1. CDR3 size: 15 residues. After removal of 6 bases from V and 5 bases from J, the junction contained 8 bases not matched to a gene. In germline, CDR1 is SNHLY, CDR2 FYNNEI. CDR3 in amino acids: CASRLQGVVNEKLFF. CDR3 nucleotides: TGTGCCAGCAGACTACAGGGGGTTGTCAATGAAAAACTGTTTTTT.

The CDR3 region has the DNA TGTGCCTGGAGTGAAACATCCTACGAGCAGTACTTC. This codes for CAWSETSYEQYF. The rearrangement uses TRBV30 and TRBJ2-7; D gene ambiguous. This CDR3 is 12 amino acids long. The V gene's germline CDR1 is GTSNPN and CDR2 SVGIG (reference sequence). V was clipped by 1 base and J by 1 base, with 5 bases between them.